This TCR beta chain appears in the sequencing data of a study of blood T cell repertoires in COVID-19. Original handling: Amplification of reference gene primers was used by the study to estimate nucleated cell counts. Sequencing was performed with immunoSEQ multiplex PCR; in TCRdb, only in-frame clones are kept and a portion is missing. V and J calls and clone size are as listed in that table; D and trimming were resolved from the DNA. Found here are hundreds of thousands of clones, less than 90% of them singletons; the top ten hold around 13%. In this sample, this clone is medium-sized. From germline, CDR1 is SGHNT and CDR2 YYREEE (reference sequence). This CDR3 has 13 amino acids. Trimming removed 6 bases from V and 9 bases from J, with 16 bases in between.

The receptor was isolated from a woman aged 65 to 85 with COVID-19, enrolled during active disease. Material: peripheral blood. The V call is TRBV5-4, the J call TRBJ1-3; D is perhaps TRBD1 (5 bases). CDR3 nucleotide sequence: TGTGCCAGCACGGATCCCGGCGACAGCACCATATATTTT. This codes for CASTDPGDSTIYF.